Listed below are T cell receptor beta chains from one sample, sequenced in a study of T cell responses to AZD1222 COVID-19 vaccine. Data came from immunoSEQ multiplex PCR; TCRdb stores just in-frame clones and leaves some out. Altogether approximately 130,000 clones are present, 91% being singletons, with the ten largest covering 5% to 6%. This specimen consisted of peripheral blood, obtained on day 0 of AZD1222 vaccination. The receptor set was obtained from an adult in good health. Both conserved end residues are part of each CDR3. A D gene is named only where the DNA matches it firmly. Only some rows state a clone size, as once, few, many or a class for expanded clones.

j_call | v_call | clone_size | d_call | cdr3_aa | cdr3_nt
TRBJ2-5 | TRBV11-2 | - | - | CASSPHETQYF | TGTGCCAGCAGCCCCCATGAGACCCAGTACTTC
TRBJ1-5 | TRBV19 | few | TRBD1 | CASSGLTGEANQPQHF | TGTGCCAGTAGTGGATTGACAGGGGAGGCAAATCAGCCCCAGCATTTT
TRBJ2-7 | TRBV7-9 | - | - | CASSLNSLSYEQYF | TGTGCCAGCAGCTTAAACAGCCTTTCCTACGAGCAGTACTTC
TRBJ1-2 | TRBV6-1 | - | TRBD1 | CASSDRQGLDGYTF | TGTGCCAGCAGTGATAGACAGGGACTCGATGGCTACACCTTC
TRBJ2-2 | TRBV7-6 | - | TRBD1 | CASSSRQGVGPGELFF | TGTGCCAGCAGCTCTCGACAGGGCGTAGGACCTGGGGAGCTGTTTTTT
TRBJ1-1 | TRBV28 | once | - | CASSLLGGTEAFF | TGTGCCAGCAGTTTATTGGGAGGGACTGAAGCTTTCTTT
TRBJ1-1 | TRBV28 | - | - | CASSLAGSEAFF | TGTGCCAGCAGTTTAGCTGGGTCTGAAGCTTTCTTT
TRBJ1-3 | TRBV30 | - | - | CAWSVRGRGNTIYF | TGTGCCTGGAGTGTTCGGGGCAGGGGAAACACCATATATTTT
TRBJ1-6 | TRBV5-1 | - | - | CASSGKVRGEPLHF | TGCGCCAGCAGCGGCAAGGTTCGGGGGGAACCCCTCCACTTT
TRBJ1-6 | TRBV7-9 | once | TRBD1 | CASSWVPGQVDSPLHF | TGTGCCAGCAGCTGGGTCCCGGGACAGGTCGATTCACCCCTCCACTTT
TRBJ1-5 | TRBV7-9 | - | - | CASSSINQPQHF | TGTGCCAGCAGCTCCATAAATCAGCCCCAGCATTTT
TRBJ2-7 | TRBV7-8 | - | - | CASSLVHAYEQYF | TGTGCCAGCAGCTTGGTGCATGCCTACGAGCAGTACTTC
TRBJ2-7 | TRBV7-9 | - | - | CASSLSLGNEQYF | TGTGCCAGCAGCTTAAGTCTAGGGAACGAGCAGTACTTC
TRBJ2-1 | TRBV10-3 | few | - | CATGVLSEQFF | TGTGCCACCGGGGTTTTGAGTGAGCAGTTCTTC
TRBJ2-1 | TRBV15 | - | TRBD1 | CATSRGTGGASNEQFF | TGTGCCACCAGCAGAGGAACAGGGGGCGCTAGTAATGAGCAGTTCTTC
TRBJ2-1 | TRBV28 | - | - | CASSLDQGLKQFF | TGTGCCAGCAGTTTAGACCAGGGGCTCAAGCAGTTCTTC
TRBJ1-5 | TRBV9 | - | - | CASSVGGGPGQPQHF | TGTGCCAGCAGCGTAGGAGGAGGCCCGGGTCAGCCCCAGCATTTT
TRBJ2-7 | TRBV28 | - | - | CASSLRVGAYEQYF | TGTGCCAGCAGTTTAAGGGTTGGGGCCTACGAGCAGTACTTC
TRBJ1-5 | TRBV18 | once | - | CASSRDENQPQHF | TGTGCCAGCTCAAGGGACGAAAATCAGCCCCAGCATTTT
TRBJ2-3 | TRBV11-1 | - | TRBD2 | CASSLLSGRADTQYF | TGTGCCAGCAGCTTACTGAGCGGGAGGGCAGATACGCAGTATTTT
TRBJ1-5 | TRBV28 | - | - | CASSLGGSRNQPQHF | TGTGCCAGCAGTTTGGGGGGGTCCCGCAATCAGCCCCAGCATTTT
TRBJ1-2 | TRBV27 | - | TRBD1 | CASSLQGKGGYTF | TGTGCCAGCAGTCTACAGGGGAAAGGAGGCTACACCTTC
TRBJ1-5 | TRBV10-2 | - | TRBD1 | CASRDRGDSNQPQHF | TGCGCCAGTAGAGACAGGGGGGACTCCAATCAGCCCCAGCATTTT